The 27 T cell receptor beta chains below were found in one sample sequenced in a study of blood T cells in healthy people across ages. Through a sample-barcoded 5' primer and a J-beta primer mix, a second PCR was run for roughly 6 to 12 cycles. One entry per CDR3 protein results from TCRdb running MiXCR on the 5' RACE reads. This table holds 600,000 or so distinct CDR3 sequences, approximately 30% found once. Sequenced input: blood. These receptor sequences come from an elderly woman in good health.

This clonotype was counted at least ten times. V gene TRBV9 combines with J gene TRBJ1-6; D gene unclear. CDR1 and CDR2 (germline): SGDLS, YYNGEE. The germline V and J ends were trimmed by 3 bases and 9 bases, with 10 bases remaining between them. The CDR3 spans 13 residues. CDR3 sequence (DNA): TGTGCCAGCAGCGCACCCTGGGGTTCACCCCTCCACTTT. It is translated as CASSAPWGSPLHF.

This clonotype was counted ten times or more. The chain couples TRBV20-1 to TRBJ2-1; D is perhaps TRBD1 or TRBD2 (7 bases each). CDR1 DFQATT and CDR2 SNEGSKA come from the germline V gene (reference sequence). The CDR3 consists of 15 residues. V was clipped by 6 bases and J by 8 bases, with 23 bases between them. The CDR3: CSAREGKQGRHEQFF. Here the CDR3 DNA reads TGCAGTGCCAGGGAGGGGAAACAGGGGAGACATGAGCAGTTCTTC.

This clonotype came up a few times. The chain combines TRBV6-2 or TRBV6-3 with TRBJ1-5; 7 nucleotides agree with TRBD1. The germline V gene encodes CDR1 MNHEY and CDR2 SVGEGT. The CDR3 runs to 13 residues. Unmatched junction bases numbered 8, after V lost 10 bases and J lost 5 bases. For the CDR3, the DNA is TGTGCCACCTCGAGGGGGCAGGATCAGCCCCAGCATTTT. It codes for CATSRGQDQPQHF.

At least ten counts were recorded for this clonotype. This chain connects TRBV20-1 to TRBJ1-2, with a possible D match to TRBD1 (5 bases). The CDR3 covers 14 residues. Between the trimmed V and J ends, which lost 5 bases and 4 bases, there was a span of 17 bases. Germline V gene lookup returns CDR1 DFQATT and CDR2 SNEGSKA (reference sequence). CDR3: CSAHAPGPSYGYTF. For the CDR3, the DNA is TGCAGTGCTCATGCCCCAGGGCCCTCCTATGGCTACACCTTC.

This clonotype was seen ten or more times. The V and J genes are TRBV28 and TRBJ2-3; TRBD1 is a possible D gene (6 bases). Germline CDR1 MDHEN, CDR2 SYDVKM. The CDR3 has 12 residues. V lost 7 bases and J 4 bases, leaving 9 bases between the germline ends. The CDR3 spells CASKGGSDTQYF. Here the CDR3 DNA reads TGTGCCAGCAAAGGGGGATCAGATACGCAGTATTTT. The variable domain in full, completed from reference TRBV28 and TRBJ2-3, reads DVKVTQSSRYLVKRTGEKVFLECVQDMDHENMFWYRQDPGLGLRLIYFSYDVKMKEKGDIPEGYSVSREKKERFSLILESASTNQTSMYLCASKGGSDTQYFGPGTRLTVL.

The CDR3 coding sequence is TGTGCCAGCAGTTCGGGGGGCGACGAAAAACTGTTTTTT. Translation: CASSSGGDEKLFF. The V and J genes are TRBV27 and TRBJ1-4; D is possibly TRBD1 (6 bases). Per germline, CDR1 MNHEY and CDR2 SMNVEV (reference sequence). V was trimmed by 4 bases and J by 8 bases, leaving 11 bases between them. CDR3 length: 13 amino acids. The full variable domain, in which reference TRBV27 and TRBJ1-4 provide the parts outside the CDR3, is EAQVTQNPRYLITVTGKKLTVTCSQNMNHEYMSWYRQDPGLGLRQIYYSMNVEVTDKGDVPEGYKVSRKEKRNFPLILESPSPNQTSLYFCASSSGGDEKLFFGSGTQLSVL.

This clonotype was counted at least ten times. The rearrangement joins TRBV6-5 to TRBJ2-5; tentative D call: TRBD2 (6 bases). Looked up from germline, CDR1 is MNHEY and CDR2 is SVGAGI. The CDR3 consists of 19 residues. V was shortened by 0 bases and J by 4 bases, with 24 bases between the two germline ends. The CDR3 spells CASSYSMVLGRYGGETQYF. CDR3 in DNA: TGTGCCAGCAGTTACTCGATGGTCTTAGGACGCTACGGGGGAGAGACCCAGTACTTC.

In the case of this clonotype: This may arise from a read error, as a much more abundant clone is one base away. The CDR3 bases are TGTGCCAGCACCCCAGCGGGGGGGCCAGCAGATACGCAGTATTTT. Protein sequence: CASTPAGGPADTQYF. The rearrangement uses TRBV12-3 or TRBV12-4 and TRBJ2-3; 10 nucleotides agree with TRBD2. This CDR3 is 15 amino acids long. With 7 bases clipped from V and 4 bases from J, the junction kept 8 bases outside the gene matches.

This clonotype occurred many times. The genes are TRBV4-3 and TRBJ1-2; the D is unclear. Germline values: CDR1 LGHNA, CDR2 YSLEER. This CDR3 has 14 amino acids. V lost 0 bases to trimming and J lost 7 bases, with 12 bases between them. The CDR3 bases are TGCGCCAGCAGCCAAGATCGGGCTATCGGTGGCTACACCTTC. Its translation: CASSQDRAIGGYTF.

This clonotype was seen repeatedly, ten times or more. The chain has TRBV5-4 and TRBJ2-4, with 9 bases that match TRBD2. Germline assignment: CDR1 SGHNT and CDR2 YYREEE (reference sequence). The V segment lost 4 bases and the J segment 8 bases; nucleotides outside the gene matches: 10. The CDR3 runs to 15 residues. CDR3 nucleotide sequence: TGTGCCAGCAGCGGGAGGCGGGGGGGCCAGGACATTCAGTACTTC. Protein product: CASSGRRGGQDIQYF.

This clonotype was observed a handful of times. V and J are TRBV2 and TRBJ2-3, with 15 positions matching TRBD2. Germline V gene lookup returns CDR1 SNHLY and CDR2 FYNNEI. J gave up 6 bases and V 7 bases, and 8 bases lay outside the gene matches. The CDR3 extends over 16 amino acids. The CDR3 sequence: CASIGGLAGGSDTQYF. The CDR3 bases are TGTGCCAGCATCGGGGGACTAGCGGGGGGATCGGATACGCAGTATTTT.

As concerns this clonotype: Sequence at one end of the junction differs from germline and may be a read error. V and J are TRBV5-1 and TRBJ1-1; TRBD1 matches 8 bases. Germline V CDR1 and CDR2: SGHRS, YFSETQ. The CDR3 consists of 13 residues. The CDR3 DNA reads TGCGTCAGCAGCCTTACAGGGGGCACTGAAGCTTTCTTT. This encodes CVSSLTGGTEAFF.

This clonotype was seen only a few times. Being one base from a much bigger clone, this may be a read error. V is TRBV7-8 and J is TRBJ2-6; possible D gene TRBD1, 5 bases. Looked up from germline, CDR1 is SGHVS and CDR2 is FQNEAQ. The CDR3 is made up of 17 amino acids. The CDR3 reads CTSSLDARVSGANVLTF. DNA of the CDR3: TGTACCAGCAGCTTAGACGCCAGGGTATCTGGGGCCAACGTCCTGACTTTC.

This clonotype was recorded many times. This chain connects TRBV25-1 to TRBJ2-5; TRBD2 is a possible D gene (5 bases). Germline lookup yields CDR1 MGHDK and CDR2 SYGVNS. V dropped 3 bases and J dropped 5 bases, with 16 bases sitting between them. The CDR3 runs to 15 residues. The CDR3 bases are TGTGCCAGCAGTGACTTGTTGGGCCGAGGGGAGACCCAGTACTTC. Amino acid sequence: CASSDLLGRGETQYF. Looking up the rest from reference TRBV25-1 and TRBJ2-5 gives the full variable domain: EADIYQTPRYLVIGTGKKITLECSQTMGHDKMYWYQQDPGMELHLIHYSYGVNSTEKGDLSSESTVSRIRTEHFPLTLESARPSHTSQYLCASSDLLGRGETQYFGPGTRLLVL.

The chain employs TRBV2 and TRBJ2-1; 14 nucleotides align to TRBD2. Germline CDR1 and CDR2: SNHLY and FYNNEI. The junction had 5 bases not matched to a gene; V was cut back by 7 bases and J by 9 bases. CDR3 length: 14 residues. The DNA of the CDR3 is TGTGCCAGCAAGGGACTAGCGGGAGAGGCTGAGCAGTTCTTC. It specifies CASKGLAGEAEQFF.

This clonotype was observed many times. This chain connects TRBV7-8 to TRBJ2-3; TRBD1 matches at 8 bases. The CDR3 runs to 18 residues. V lost 4 bases, J lost 6 bases, and 18 bases stayed unmatched. Per germline, CDR1 SGHVS and CDR2 FQNEAQ. The CDR3 DNA reads as TGTGCCAGCAGCTCCAGAAACAACAGGGGGAGATTTTCGGATACGCAGTATTTT. Protein sequence: CASSSRNNRGRFSDTQYF.

In this sample, this clonotype turned up many times. The CDR3 nucleotides are TGCAGTGCTTCCGGGGGGGCGGCCTGGGGGGCCATTCAGTACTTC. Amino acids: CSASGGAAWGAIQYF. V is TRBV20-1 and J is TRBJ2-4; TRBD2 agrees at 8 bases. With 5 bases clipped from V and 9 bases from J, the junction kept 15 bases outside the gene matches. This CDR3 is 15 amino acids long. The germline gives CDR1 DFQATT, CDR2 SNEGSKA (reference sequence).

This clonotype occurred many times. V is TRBV12-3 or TRBV12-4 and J is TRBJ2-7; TRBD1 might be the D (6 bases). V shed 5 bases and J shed 6 bases, with 17 bases lying between them. The CDR3 has 14 residues. This chain's CDR3 is CASSPVGHLSEQYF. The CDR3 region has the DNA TGTGCCAGCAGTCCCGTGGGACACCTTAGCGAGCAGTACTTC.

This clonotype was seen a few times. Relative to the germline gene, one junction end is altered; a read error may explain this. The V gene is TRBV9, the J gene TRBJ2-3; D is unresolved. Germline-derived CDR1 and CDR2 are SGDLS and YYNGEE. The CDR3 is 11 residues long. The DNA of the CDR3 is TGTGCCAGCAGCGCGGCAGATACGCAGGATTTT. It specifies CASSAADTQDF.

This clonotype has only a few counts. The chain employs TRBV2 and TRBJ2-4; tentatively, D is TRBD1 (6 bases). Between the trimmed V and J ends, which lost 4 bases and 0 bases, there was a span of 13 bases. The CDR3 sequence is 16 residues long. The V gene's germline CDR1 is SNHLY and CDR2 FYNNEI. CDR3 sequence (DNA): TGTGCCAGCAGTGGAGAATTACAGGGAGCCAAAAACATTCAGTACTTC. It specifies CASSGELQGAKNIQYF. Full variable domain (rest looked up from reference TRBV2 and TRBJ2-4): EPEVTQTPSHQVTQMGQEVILRCVPISNHLYFYWYRQILGQKVEFLVSFYNNEISEKSEIFDDQFSVERPDGSNFTLKIRSTKLEDSAMYFCASSGELQGAKNIQYFGAGTRLSVL.

This clonotype was counted a single time. Since a much larger clone is just one base distant, this may be a read error. The V and J genes are TRBV27 and TRBJ2-3, with D possibly matching TRBD2 (7 bases). CDR1 is MNHEY, CDR2 SMNVEV, per germline (reference sequence). The germline V and J ends were trimmed by 6 bases and 2 bases, with 21 bases remaining between them. The CDR3 has 17 residues. As DNA, the CDR3 is TGTGCCAGCAGGGGGCTTAGTGGCGGGGGACACACAGATACGCAGTATTTT. This translates into CASRGLSGGGHTDTQYF.

Of note for this clonotype: One base away lies a much larger clone, so this may be a sequencing read error. The chain employs TRBV3-1 and TRBJ2-1, with D perhaps TRBD2 (7 bases). The last part of the DNA fits TRBJ2-7 better; the J call may be wrong. Germline CDR1 LGHDT, CDR2 YNNKEL (reference sequence). The CDR3 contains 17 residues. The CDR3 coding sequence is TGTGCCAGCAGCCAAGACATAGGGGGGGGTATCTACAATGAGCAGTACTTC. It is translated as CASSQDIGGGIYNEQYF.

The chain is built from TRBV12-3 or TRBV12-4 and TRBJ1-2; 9 positions match TRBD1. With 6 bases clipped from V and 4 bases from J, the junction kept 6 bases outside the gene matches. The CDR3 is 14 residues long. Here the CDR3 DNA reads TGTGCCAGCAGGACAGGGGGATCTTTCTATGGCTACACCTTC. It codes for CASRTGGSFYGYTF.

This clonotype was recorded many times. The chain carries TRBV6-1 and TRBJ2-7; D is ambiguous. From germline, CDR1 is MNHNS and CDR2 SASEGT. This CDR3 is built from 14 residues. Deletions cut 7 bases from V and 0 bases from J, with 13 bases between. The CDR3 bases are TGTGCCAGCACTCCCGGACCGAACTCCTACGAGCAGTACTTC. Its protein product is CASTPGPNSYEQYF.

This clonotype occurred many times. The rearrangement links TRBV20-1 to TRBJ2-3; the match to TRBD2 covers 8 bases. CDR1 and CDR2 from the germline V gene are DFQATT and SNEGSKA (reference sequence). J gave up 0 bases and V 1 base, and 15 bases lay outside the gene matches. The CDR3 loop spans 19 amino acids. The chain's CDR3 is CSARGGPGLAGASTDTQYF. CDR3 coding DNA: TGCAGTGCTAGAGGTGGGCCGGGTCTAGCGGGCGCTAGCACAGATACGCAGTATTTT.

This clonotype has a count of ten or more. This chain uses TRBV3-1 with TRBJ2-3; D is undetermined. Germline CDR1 LGHDT, CDR2 YNNKEL (reference sequence). V was shortened by 0 bases and J by 8 bases, with 6 bases between the two germline ends. CDR3 length equals 12 residues. CDR3 coding DNA: TGTGCCAGCAGCCAAGAGAGAGTTACGCAGTATTTT. Translated: CASSQERVTQYF.

This clonotype was counted many times. Here the CDR3 reads CASSASDRAGEQYF. Here the CDR3 DNA reads TGTGCCAGCAGTGCTAGCGACAGGGCAGGGGAGCAGTACTTC. The chain has TRBV2 and TRBJ2-7, with D perhaps matching TRBD1 (7 bases). With 4 bases removed from V and 7 bases from J, the gap between germline ends came to 17 bases. CDR1 is SNHLY, CDR2 FYNNEI, per germline. CDR3 size: 14 residues.